A single sample gave rise to the 9 T cell receptor beta chains below, sequenced in a study of T cell repertoires in cytomegalovirus infection. One entry per CDR3 protein results from TCRdb running MiXCR on the reads. The table records about half a million distinct CDR3 sequences, approximately 42% of them present only once. No antigen has been identified for these receptors. The sample here was cultured PBMCs, taken from culture after CMV antigen stimulation. The source is a human donor in good health (CMV status not recorded). Some clones in this sample may be carry-over from other donors' samples.

This clonotype was detected only once. V usage is TRBV7-9 and J usage is TRBJ1-2; tentative D call: TRBD1 (5 bases). Germline V CDR1 and CDR2: SEHNR, FQNEAQ (reference sequence). V gave up 5 bases and J gave up 4 bases, with 14 bases separating them. The CDR3 sequence is 14 residues long. The CDR3 region is CASSVDGGGYGYTF. The CDR3 DNA reads as TGTGCCAGCAGCGTTGACGGGGGTGGCTATGGCTACACCTTC.

This clonotype turned up a few times. This chain connects TRBV4-1 to TRBJ2-1; TRBD2 agrees at 9 bases. CDR3 length equals 14 residues. V gave up 4 bases and J gave up 8 bases; unmatched junction bases: 6. CDR1 is MGHRA and CDR2 is YSYEKL in the germline V gene. The CDR3 DNA reads TGCGCCAGCAGCCCGGGACTAGCCGTAGATGAGCAGTTCTTC. Protein product: CASSPGLAVDEQFF.

This clonotype came up once. This rearrangement joins TRBV19 to TRBJ2-1, with D maybe TRBD2 (5 bases). This CDR3 has 15 residues. CDR1 LNHDA and CDR2 SQIVND come from the germline V gene (reference sequence). The V end was cut by 3 bases, the J end by 4 bases, with 13 bases between. DNA for the CDR3: TGTGCCAGTAGTATTTCGAGCGGACCATACAATGAGCAGTTCTTC. Its protein is CASSISSGPYNEQFF.

This clonotype was picked up a small number of times. The gene calls are TRBV12-3 or TRBV12-4 and TRBJ2-7; tentatively, D is TRBD2 (6 bases). This CDR3 region has 14 residues. Trimming removed 7 bases at V and 2 bases at J, with 15 bases between. The CDR3 is CASKPGVGPYEQYF. DNA of the CDR3: TGTGCCAGCAAACCGGGAGTTGGCCCCTACGAGCAGTACTTC.

The chain joins TRBV4-3 to TRBJ2-1; no clear D gene. This CDR3 comprises 15 residues. Germline V CDR1 and CDR2: LGHNA, YSLEER. The V end was cut by 3 bases, the J end by 4 bases, with 13 bases between. The CDR3 reads CASSQAASAYNEQFF. For the CDR3, the DNA is TGCGCCAGCAGCCAGGCGGCGAGTGCTTACAATGAGCAGTTCTTC.

The V and J genes are TRBV7-8 and TRBJ2-5, with a weak D call TRBD2 (5 bases). Trimming removed 4 bases at V and 4 bases at J, with 16 bases between. The length of the CDR3 is 15 residues. Germline CDR1 is SGHVS and CDR2 is FQNEAQ. CDR3 protein: CASSSAGWVTETQYF. Written as DNA, the CDR3 is TGTGCCAGCAGCTCGGCGGGCTGGGTCACAGAGACCCAGTACTTC.

This clonotype appeared a few times. The V and J genes are TRBV20-1 and TRBJ2-3; 8 nucleotides match TRBD1. The CDR3 extends over 15 amino acids. In germline, CDR1 is DFQATT, CDR2 SNEGSKA (reference sequence). V was clipped by 4 bases and J by 1 base; unmatched bases: 7. Here the CDR3 DNA reads TGCAGTGCTAATGCGGCGGACAGGGGCACAGATACGCAGTATTTT. This codes for CSANAADRGTDTQYF.

The genes are TRBV2 and TRBJ1-3; D remains ambiguous. V lost 6 bases and J lost 3, with 12 bases in between. CDR1 SNHLY and CDR2 FYNNEI come from the germline V gene. The CDR3 is made up of 14 amino acids. CDR3 in amino acids: CASSLGRLGNTIYF. CDR3 nucleotide sequence: TGTGCCAGCAGCCTTGGGCGTCTTGGAAACACCATATATTTT.

The J gene is TRBJ2-1, the V gene TRBV29-1; 10 bases agree with TRBD2. V lost 1 base and J lost 8; bases outside the gene matches: 14. Germline loops: CDR1 SQVTM, CDR2 ANQGSEA. There are 17 residues in the CDR3. The CDR3 DNA reads TGCAGCGTTGAAGGGGGCGAGCTAGCGGGAGCCCTCCATGAGCAGTTCTTC. The encoded protein is CSVEGGELAGALHEQFF.